This is a list of T cell receptor beta chains from one sample in a study of blood T cell repertoires in COVID-19. TCRdb's table, derived via immunoSEQ multiplex PCR, lists solely in-frame clones and lacks some. Here the sample spans 9,500 to 13,000 clones, approximately 87% being singletons. The sample comprised peripheral blood. These receptors were taken from a human donor in a cohort sampled during active COVID-19. Both conserved end residues are part of each CDR3. Each record gives: D gene, J gene, V gene, clone size, CDR3 DNA, CDR3 protein. D genes are given only for firm matches. The size of a clone is reported for some rows only, either as once, few or many, or as a class for expanded clones.

>-|TRBJ1-5|TRBV6-1|medium-sized
TGTGCCAGCAGTGATGGCATGCGCGGGTTTAAACATCAGCCCCAGCATTTT
CASSDGMRGFKHQPQHF
>TRBD1|TRBJ1-1|TRBV6-2/TRBV6-3|-
TGTGCCAGCAGTCCGGCAGGGGGGACCGCTGAAGCTTTCTTT
CASSPAGGTAEAFF
>TRBD1|TRBJ1-1|TRBV30|-
TGTGCCTGGAGTGTACTCCCGGGACAGGGGGCTAACACTGAAGCTTTCTTT
CAWSVLPGQGANTEAFF
>-|TRBJ2-1|TRBV2|-
TGTGCCAGCAGTGAAGCGCTCGGGCAGTTCTTC
CASSEALGQFF
>-|TRBJ1-5|TRBV19|once
TGTGCCAGTACCCGACAGGCGTTTATAAGTCAGCCCCAGCATTTT
CASTRQAFISQPQHF
>-|TRBJ2-3|TRBV9|-
TGTGCCAGCAGCGTAGGACAGCTCCCAGATACGCAGTATTTT
CASSVGQLPDTQYF
>-|TRBJ2-7|TRBV27|-
TGTGCCAGCAGTTTATCGAAGGGGACTTTATCCTACGAGCAGTACTTC
CASSLSKGTLSYEQYF
>TRBD2|TRBJ2-1|TRBV5-1|-
TGCGCCAGCAGCTGGAGCGGGAGTGAAAATGAGCAGTTCTTC
CASSWSGSENEQFF
>-|TRBJ2-7|TRBV28|-
TGTGCCAGCAGTACCCCCCCAGGGCGGCCTTACGAGCAGTACTTC
CASSTPPGRPYEQYF
>TRBD2|TRBJ2-1|TRBV7-6|-
TGTGCCAGCAGCCAGTCCGTATCTAGCGGGAAGGGCAATGAGCAGTTCTTC
CASSQSVSSGKGNEQFF
>TRBD2|TRBJ2-7|TRBV5-1|-
TGCGCCAGCAGCTTATCGGCTAGCGGGGGCGAGCAGTACTTC
CASSLSASGGEQYF
>TRBD1|TRBJ1-2|TRBV5-4|medium-sized
TGTGCCAGCAGCACCAGGGGGAACTATGGCTACACCTTC
CASSTRGNYGYTF
>TRBD1|TRBJ1-1|TRBV5-1|-
TGCGCCAGCAGCGGAACAGGGGGCGAGGACGCTGAAGCTTTCTTT
CASSGTGGEDAEAFF
>TRBD2|TRBJ2-6|TRBV7-8|-
TGTGCCAGCAGCCCTCAGGCGGGAGACTCCGGGGCCAACGTCCTGACTTTC
CASSPQAGDSGANVLTF
>-|TRBJ2-1|TRBV5-1|-
TGCGCCAGCAGCTTCGGAGGGTTGGCAATCCATGAGCAGTTCTTC
CASSFGGLAIHEQFF
>TRBD2|TRBJ2-1|TRBV5-1|-
TGCGCCAGCAGCCAAGGACTAGCGCGATACAATGAGCAGTTCTTC
CASSQGLARYNEQFF
>TRBD1|TRBJ2-1|TRBV19|-
TGTGCCAGTTCACAGGGGGCGGGAAATGAGCAGTTCTTC
CASSQGAGNEQFF
>TRBD1|TRBJ2-1|TRBV28|-
TGTGCCAGCAGTTTCCCGACAGGGGGCAGGAATGAGCAGTTCTTC
CASSFPTGGRNEQFF
>-|TRBJ1-1|TRBV19|-
TGTGCCAGTTCGGGGACTAACACTGAAGCTTTCTTT
CASSGTNTEAFF
>TRBD1|TRBJ1-6|TRBV6-2/TRBV6-3|-
TGTGCCAGCAGCAAGGACAGGGGTTGGAATTCACCCCTCCACTTT
CASSKDRGWNSPLHF
>TRBD2|TRBJ2-1|TRBV10-2|-
TGCGCCAGCAGCGCAATACTAGCGGCCCTGGGGAACAATGAGCAGTTCTTC
CASSAILAALGNNEQFF
>TRBD1|TRBJ2-1|TRBV3-1/TRBV3-2|once
TGTGCCAGCAGCCTGGGGGGGACAGGGGCCCCCTTGAATGAGCAGTTCTTC
CASSLGGTGAPLNEQFF
>TRBD1|TRBJ1-1|TRBV18|-
TGTGCCAGCTCACCCCACGTTCCGGGACAGGGGAACACTGAAGCTTTCTTT
CASSPHVPGQGNTEAFF
>-|TRBJ2-3|TRBV7-3|-
TGTGCCAGCAGCTTGGCGGGCCCTCTGGATACGCAGTATTTT
CASSLAGPLDTQYF
>TRBD2|TRBJ2-3|TRBV10-3|-
TGTGCCATAGGGACTAGCGGCACAGATACGCAGTATTTT
CAIGTSGTDTQYF
>TRBD2|TRBJ2-3|TRBV30|-
TGTGCCTGGAGTGGGCTAAGCGGGAGGGCAGATACGCAGTATTTT
CAWSGLSGRADTQYF
>TRBD2|TRBJ2-7|TRBV6-6|-
TGTGCCAGCAGTTTGACTAGCGGGAGTTACGAGCAGTACTTC
CASSLTSGSYEQYF
>-|TRBJ2-2|TRBV7-8|-
TGTGCCAGCAGCTTTGTACAGGGGAACACCGGGGAGCTGTTTTTT
CASSFVQGNTGELFF
>TRBD2|TRBJ2-1|TRBV19|-
TGTGCCAGTAGTATCGGGACTAGCGGCTACAATGAGCAGTTCTTC
CASSIGTSGYNEQFF
>TRBD2|TRBJ2-3|TRBV24-1|-
TGTGCCACCCCCTTACTAGCGGGAGGAGATACGCAGTATTTT
CATPLLAGGDTQYF
>-|TRBJ2-5|TRBV10-3|-
TGTGCCATCAGTGAGTCGAATCTCACTAGCTCCCTTCGTGGGTACCAAGAGACCCAGTACTTC
CAISESNLTSSLRGYQETQYF
>-|TRBJ2-2|TRBV6-5|-
TGTGCCAGCCGAACCGGGACCGGGGAGCTGTTTTTT
CASRTGTGELFF
>-|TRBJ2-5|TRBV13|-
TGTGCCAGCAGCTTGGCTCTAGAAGAGACCCAGTACTTC
CASSLALEETQYF
>-|TRBJ1-1|TRBV30|-
TGTGCCTGGAGTTCGGGGGGGACTGAAGCTTTCTTT
CAWSSGGTEAFF
>-|TRBJ1-1|TRBV30|few
TGTGCCTGGAGTCCCAGGGGCTTGAACACTGAAGCTTTCTTT
CAWSPRGLNTEAFF
>TRBD2|TRBJ2-7|TRBV27|-
TGTGCCAGCAGTTTAAGGGGACTAGCGGGAGTTTACGAGCAGTACTTC
CASSLRGLAGVYEQYF
>-|TRBJ2-3|TRBV10-2|few
TGCGCCAGCAGTGTAAGCGGACCCACAGATACGCAGTATTTT
CASSVSGPTDTQYF
>-|TRBJ1-2|TRBV5-8|-
TGTGCCAGCAGCTGGGTTACAGGGACGGGGAACTATGGCTACACCTTC
CASSWVTGTGNYGYTF
>-|TRBJ1-2|TRBV6-5|-
TGTGCCTCCCGGCGGGTCCAAGCTAACTATGGCTACACCTTC
CASRRVQANYGYTF
>-|TRBJ1-4|TRBV28|once
TGTGCCAGCAGTTTTGACAGATCACGGGTGGCTAATGAAAAACTGTTTTTT
CASSFDRSRVANEKLFF